This T cell receptor (beta chain) was captured in a study of blood T cell repertoires in COVID-19. Looking at the study overall: There were acute and convalescent COVID-19 samples, and they came from the United States, Italy and Spain. T cells, B-cell-depleted T cells, or PBMCs supplied cDNA or gDNA.

This CDR3 spans 15 amino acids. The germline V gene has CDR1 SGHTA and CDR2 FQGNSA. J gave up 5 bases and V 2 bases, and 6 bases lay outside the gene matches. Per the original methods: The authors estimated nucleated cell counts from reference gene primer amplification. The protocol was immunoSEQ multiplex PCR, while the TCRdb copy is restricted to in-frame clones and leaves out a portion. The V and J calls and clone size are taken from that table; D and trimming were inferred from the DNA. The sample consists of roughly 190,000 clones, around 84% of them appearing once. This clonotype was obtained from a man under 40 with active or convalescent COVID-19. This chain uses TRBV7-2 with TRBJ1-5; 7 bases line up with TRBD1. The sequencing sample was made of peripheral blood. The CDR3 spells CASSLRQGDDQPQHF. Here the CDR3 DNA reads TGTGCCAGCAGCTTACGCCAGGGGGACGATCAGCCCCAGCATTTT.